The text below deals with one T cell receptor (beta chain). It has no known antigen specificity. The record has no base qualities; no much larger clone is one base away. The immunoSEQ Assay, a bias-controlled multiplex PCR, was used to amplify TCRbeta CDR3 regions from genomic DNA. Per the original workflow: Nucleated cell counts per sample were estimated from amplification of reference gene primers within the assay. Sequence reads were collapsed and filtered to measure the absolute abundance of every unique TCRbeta CDR3 rearrangement. For each sample, productive Simpson clonality was calculated as the square root of Simpson's diversity index over productive rearrangements. Drawn from immuneACCESS, this table holds only the in-frame rearrangements with V and J called that TCRdb kept. Clones are partly lost; checked studies trace under half to an unresolved V gene and leave the rest unexplained. V and J calls and clone size are those listed in that table; D and trimming were worked out from the DNA. Within this sample are about 220,000 clones, with around 83% of them counted one time only. The top ten clones comprise about 9% of the sample.

Trimming takes 1 base off V and 6 bases off J; junction bases not matched to a gene: 6. The CDR3, from cysteine to phenylalanine, totals 16 residues. Only the CDR3 DNA stays, 48 bases, in frame from base 1. For CDR1 and CDR2, the germline V gene (reference sequence) lists LNHNV and YYDKDF. This record belongs to a study of blood T cell repertoires in COVID-19 (dated by TCRdb to about 2020). For the study in its entirety: Collaborator samples came from the United States, Italy and Spain and covered acute and convalescent phases of COVID-19. The material from the prospective study consisted of cDNA or gDNA derived from T cells, B-cell-depleted T cells, or PBMCs. Subjects who had been exposed to COVID-19, were actively infected with it, or had recovered from it provided the deeply sampled blood TCRbeta repertoires that made up the dataset. A freely available public database, intended as a resource for researchers studying the immune response to SARS-CoV-2, is where the repertoires were released. The samples were drawn from two sources: the first 160 participants of the ongoing ImmuneRACE study, and 1,254 subjects contributed by 6 global collaborators. A de-identified subject ID, COVID-19 status, age in years and sex were almost always included in the sample metadata. HLA class I and class II types, where available, came from metadata supplied by the sample provider rather than from assay-based typing.

Broad study findings and their caveats: The amount of clinical and demographic metadata varied by source and participant and was provided uncurated.

Collaborating institutions collected whole blood in K2EDTA tubes following their own protocols. For TCRbeta analysis, collaborators shipped samples in one of three forms: frozen whole blood, isolated PBMCs, or DNA extracted from either of those sample types. The V gene is TRBV15 and the J gene is TRBJ2-2; 9 bases in between match TRBD1. The source is a man aged 45-65 years with active or convalescent COVID-19. The sequenced material came from peripheral blood. The CDR3 region has the sequence CATSRGGQGRPGELFF. The sequenced DNA: TGTGCCACCAGCAGAGGAGGACAGGGGAGGCCCGGGGAGCTGTTTTTT.